This TCR beta chain was recorded in a study of blood T cell repertoires in COVID-19. Study-level background: PBMCs, B-cell-depleted T cells, or T cells were the source of the cDNA or gDNA that made up the material.

Residents of over 20 US areas, aged about 18 to 95 years, made up the participants. Which cohort a participant joined came from the clinical history participants gave. As regards this clone: The same CDR3 also results from other DNA sequences found in this sample.

Germline V lookup: CDR1 KGHSH, CDR2 LQKENI. The CDR3 totals 12 residues. V was pared by 2 bases and J by 7 bases, with 8 bases between. Original processing methods: Amplifying reference gene primers gave estimates of nucleated cell counts. Produced via immunoSEQ multiplex PCR; TCRdb's table is partial and in-frame only. Clone size and the V and J calls come from that table; the DNA yielded D and trimming. The sample records some 460,000 clones, roughly nine tenths being singletons. This chain connects TRBV18 to TRBJ1-1; no clear D. This clonotype was sampled from a woman under 30 with acute COVID-19. Sequencing was performed on PBMCs or T cells enriched from blood (not recorded which). The CDR3 DNA reads TGTGCCAGCTCACCAGGGCTCGGTGAAGCTTTCTTT. Its translation is CASSPGLGEAFF. Combining the CDR3 with reference TRBV18 and TRBJ1-1 gives the whole variable domain NAGVMQNPRHLVRRRGQEARLRCSPMKGHSHVYWYRQLPEEGLKFMVYLQKENIIDESGMPKERFSAEFPKEGPSILRIQQVVRGDSAAYFCASSPGLGEAFFGQGTRLTVV.